This paragraph covers one T cell receptor beta chain sequence. As yet, its antigen is unknown. These data belong to a study of CD4 T cells in relation to SARS-CoV-2 and coronaviruses. Before the COVID-19 pandemic, during about 2011-2019, CD4+ T cells were taken from unexposed donors. CD4+ T cells were isolated from the cells after 10 days of culture. Looked up from germline, CDR1 is PRHDT and CDR2 is FYEKMQ (reference sequence). CDR3 length equals 14 residues. The V gene lost 5 bases and the J gene lost 2 bases, with 11 bases spanning the gap. Using immunoSEQ multiplex PCR, the repertoire was profiled, and TCRdb retains in-frame clones only, with some absent. The table shows 20,000 to 25,000 clones, with more than 65% occurring only once.

The chain has TRBV13 and TRBJ2-3; D unresolved. Sequences were obtained from CD4+ T cells from PBMCs, cultured in vitro. This sequence was found in a human donor in good health. The CDR3 loop reads CASSARRITDTQYF. CDR3 DNA: TGTGCCAGCAGCGCCAGGAGAATCACAGATACGCAGTATTTT.